One sample yielded the 26 T cell receptor beta chains listed below, sequenced in a study of sequential checkpoint blockade in melanoma. Treatment reported: randomized to nivolumab then ipilimumab (arm A) or the reverse (arm B). TCRdb's table, derived via immunoSEQ multiplex PCR, lists solely in-frame clones and lacks some. The sample lists about 30,000 clones; approximately 80% were seen once. Sequencing was performed on CD8+ T cells sorted from blood (inferred from file names), taken from a patient given nivolumab and ipilimumab in sequence. These receptors all come from a human donor with melanoma.

This clone showed up just once. V is TRBV4-3 and J is TRBJ2-1; a weak D match, TRBD2 (7 bases). There are 16 residues in the CDR3. Germline V lookup: CDR1 LGHNA, CDR2 YSLEER. Deletions cut 3 bases from V and 8 bases from J, with 20 bases between. This CDR3 is CASSQASWGGADEQFF. The DNA for the CDR3 is TGCGCCAGCAGCCAGGCCTCTTGGGGGGGGGCGGATGAGCAGTTCTTC.

The chain recombines TRBV18 with TRBJ1-1; D is unresolved. V lost 0 bases to trimming and J lost 8 bases, with 7 bases between them. The CDR3 length is 12 residues. Germline V gene sequence: CDR1 KGHSH, CDR2 LQKENI. The CDR3 bases are TGTGCCAGCTCACCACCAATGGAGGAAGCTTTCTTT. Translated, it gives CASSPPMEEAFF.

This clone was counted between two and nine times. This chain joins TRBV7-3 and TRBJ1-2, with 7 bases that match TRBD1. CDR1 and CDR2 (germline): SGHTA, FQGTGA. The V segment lost 6 bases and the J segment 5 bases; nucleotides outside the gene matches: 6. This CDR3 has 13 residues. The CDR3 reads CASSYSTGYGYTF. The DNA of the CDR3 is TGTGCCAGCAGTTACTCGACAGGGTATGGCTACACCTTC.

The chain employs TRBV19 and TRBJ2-1; the match to TRBD1 covers 9 bases. The CDR3 is 14 amino acids. J was trimmed by 8 bases and V by 6 bases; bases with no gene match: 8. The germline V gene encodes CDR1 LNHDA and CDR2 SQIVND (reference sequence). This CDR3 reads CASSEGQGLDEQFF. CDR3 DNA sequence: TGTGCCAGTAGCGAAGGACAGGGGTTGGATGAGCAGTTCTTC.

The CDR3: CAISDRGPRGYTF. The DNA of the CDR3 is TGTGCCATCAGTGACAGGGGGCCCAGGGGCTACACCTTC. The gene calls are TRBV10-3 and TRBJ1-2; 8 nucleotides line up with TRBD1. This CDR3 has 13 residues. J gave up 8 bases and V 3 bases, and 5 bases lay outside the gene matches. Germline V gene lookup returns CDR1 ENHRY and CDR2 SYGVKD.

V is TRBV21-1 and J is TRBJ1-1. TRBV21-1 is annotated as a pseudogene. The length of the CDR3 is 12 residues. This CDR3 reads CASRAVNTEAFF. In nucleotides, the CDR3 is TGTGCCAGCCGAGCGGTGAACACTGAAGCTTTCTTT.

V is TRBV14 and J is TRBJ2-7, with a tentative D call TRBD1 (6 bases). The CDR3 consists of 14 residues. Germline assignment: CDR1 SGHDN and CDR2 FVKESK. Trimming took off 2 bases at V and 0 bases at J, with 8 bases between the two ends. The DNA of the CDR3 is TGTGCCAGCAGCCAAAGGGGGAGCTCCTACGAGCAGTACTTC. Translation gives CASSQRGSSYEQYF.

The chain joins TRBV4-2 to TRBJ2-7, with D possibly TRBD2 on 6 matching bases. The V end lost 2 bases, the J end lost 5 bases, and 7 bases lay between the germline ends. CDR1 is LGHNA, CDR2 YNFKEQ, per germline. CDR3 size: 12 residues. The CDR3 DNA reads TGTGCCAGCAGCCAACGGAGGGACGAGCAGTACTTC. Encoded protein: CASSQRRDEQYF.

J is TRBJ2-3 and V is TRBV7-2; D is ambiguous. Germline values: CDR1 SGHTA, CDR2 FQGNSA. V dropped 5 bases and J dropped 6 bases, with 9 bases sitting between them. This CDR3 has 12 amino acids. In DNA, the CDR3 is TGTGCCAGCAGCCTGCGTACGGATACGCAGTATTTT. This sequence encodes CASSLRTDTQYF.

The chain couples TRBV7-3 to TRBJ2-5; TRBD2 matches at 12 bases. Germline lookup yields CDR1 SGHTA and CDR2 FQGTGA. The V and J ends lost 3 bases and 3 bases, in that order; junction bases with no gene match: 5. CDR3 length: 16 residues. CDR3 loop: CASSLGLAGGEETQYF. In DNA, the CDR3 is TGTGCCAGCAGCTTGGGTCTAGCGGGGGGGGAAGAGACCCAGTACTTC.

The chain employs TRBV9 and TRBJ2-7; weak D call: TRBD1 (6 bases). In germline, CDR1 is SGDLS, CDR2 YYNGEE. Trimming stripped 1 base from V and 3 bases from J, with 17 bases between. This CDR3 region has 16 residues. CDR3 DNA sequence: TGTGCCAGCAGCGTATCCCCCTCGACAGGCCACTACGAGCAGTACTTC. Translation gives CASSVSPSTGHYEQYF.

The V gene is TRBV4-1, the J gene TRBJ1-2; D call uncertain. This CDR3 spans 16 amino acids. V was shortened by 0 bases and J by 0 bases, with 11 bases between the two germline ends. Germline V CDR1 and CDR2: MGHRA, YSYEKL. CDR3 sequence: CASSQEARGANYGYTF. Written as DNA, the CDR3 is TGCGCCAGCAGCCAAGAGGCCCGGGGAGCTAACTATGGCTACACCTTC.

This clone has only a few counts. The V and J genes are TRBV9 and TRBJ1-2, with D possibly matching TRBD1 (6 bases). The CDR3 sequence is 18 residues long. The V gene lost 5 bases and the J gene lost 7 bases, with 30 bases spanning the gap. Per germline, CDR1 SGDLS and CDR2 YYNGEE. Here the CDR3 reads CASSMNRVQGSLRLGYTF. Here the CDR3 DNA reads TGTGCCAGCAGTATGAACAGGGTTCAAGGATCCTTACGGCTTGGCTACACCTTC.

The V call is TRBV10-3, the J call TRBJ1-1; no definite D call. Trimming removed 10 bases from V and 2 bases from J, with 14 bases in between. This CDR3 spans 13 amino acids. Germline CDR1 reads ENHRY; CDR2 reads SYGVKD. The CDR3, as DNA: TGTGCCACCCGCTTTGGGCCAAACACTGAAGCTTTCTTT. This gives the protein CATRFGPNTEAFF.

CDR3 loop: CASSYGIGQETQYF. The DNA of the CDR3 is TGTGCCAGCAGTTACGGCATTGGTCAAGAGACCCAGTACTTC. The chain carries TRBV6-5 and TRBJ2-5; D gene ambiguous. V shed 2 bases and J shed 2 bases, with 9 bases lying between them. The CDR3 consists of 14 residues. The germline V gene has CDR1 MNHEY and CDR2 SVGAGI.

In this sample, this clone turned up once. The V call is TRBV4-2, the J call TRBJ2-5; 8 bases map to TRBD2. Unmatched junction bases numbered 6, after V lost 0 bases and J lost 0 bases. This CDR3 contains 17 residues. Germline CDR1 and CDR2: LGHNA and YNFKEQ. This CDR3 is CASSQEAGGGYQETQYF. CDR3 coding DNA: TGTGCCAGCAGCCAAGAGGCCGGCGGGGGGTACCAAGAGACCCAGTACTTC.

The chain carries TRBV5-1 and TRBJ2-7; 11 nucleotides line up with TRBD2. Germline assignment: CDR1 SGHRS and CDR2 YFSETQ. The CDR3 length is 14 residues. Trimming removed 3 bases from V and 4 bases from J; junction bases left unmatched: 3. The CDR3 reads CASSWSSGGYEQYF. CDR3 nucleotide sequence: TGCGCCAGCAGCTGGTCTAGCGGGGGGTACGAGCAGTACTTC.

In its sample, this clone was seen a few times. This chain links TRBV6-5 with TRBJ2-1, with 8 bases lining up with TRBD2. This CDR3 contains 13 residues. Germline lookup yields CDR1 MNHEY and CDR2 SVGAGI. V shed 4 bases and J 6 bases; nucleotides not matched to a gene: 2. As DNA, the CDR3 is TGTGCCAGCAGTTTCGGGGGGGGCAATGAGCAGTTCTTC. Translated, it gives CASSFGGGNEQFF.

This chain links TRBV28 with TRBJ2-7; 10 bases fit TRBD1. The length of the CDR3 is 15 residues. The ends lost 5 bases at V and 4 bases at J; junction bases unmatched: 8. The germline V gene encodes CDR1 MDHEN and CDR2 SYDVKM. CDR3: CASSPRQGAGYEQYF. The DNA of the CDR3 is TGTGCCAGCAGTCCCCGACAGGGGGCAGGTTACGAGCAGTACTTC.

The rearrangement joins TRBV30 to TRBJ1-2, with 7 bases matching TRBD1. V gave up 5 bases and J gave up 4 bases; unmatched junction bases: 7. CDR1 is GTSNPN, CDR2 SVGIG, per germline (reference sequence). This CDR3 has 13 residues. The CDR3 DNA follows: TGTGCCTGGCAGACCGGGACAGTCTATGGCTACACCTTC. The encoded protein is CAWQTGTVYGYTF.

This sequence joins TRBV28 and TRBJ2-1, with 9 bases lining up with TRBD1. The V gene end was trimmed by 5 bases and the J gene end by 6 bases; junction bases not matched to a gene: 8. Germline CDR1 and CDR2: MDHEN and SYDVKM. This CDR3 has 15 residues. The CDR3 spells CASSPRDRVSNEQFF. The DNA for the CDR3 is TGTGCCAGCAGTCCTCGGGACAGGGTTTCCAATGAGCAGTTCTTC.

The genes are TRBV27 and TRBJ2-2; D perhaps matches TRBD2 (5 bases). Trimming took off 6 bases at V and 8 bases at J, with 25 bases between the two ends. The CDR3 spans 17 residues. Germline CDR1 is MNHEY and CDR2 is SMNVEV (reference sequence). The CDR3 sequence: CASSPFSGKSPPGELFF. The CDR3 nucleotides are TGTGCCAGCAGCCCCTTTTCCGGGAAATCTCCTCCGGGGGAGCTGTTTTTT.

V usage is TRBV9 and J usage is TRBJ1-2, with TRBD1 as a possible D gene (5 bases). This CDR3 is 17 amino acids long. From germline, CDR1 is SGDLS and CDR2 YYNGEE. The germline V and J ends were trimmed by 1 base and 3 bases, with 19 bases remaining between them. Here the CDR3 DNA reads TGTGCCAGCAGCGTATCTTCGGGTCCTCTGGGGCACTATGGCTACACCTTC. Amino acids: CASSVSSGPLGHYGYTF.

The chain has TRBV11-3 and TRBJ2-3, with D unresolved. The germline gives CDR1 SGHNT, CDR2 YENEEA. The length of the CDR3 is 13 residues. Trimming removed 1 base at V and 4 bases at J, with 6 bases between. The CDR3: CASSLGVPDTQYF. The CDR3 DNA reads as TGTGCCAGCAGCTTAGGAGTTCCAGATACGCAGTATTTT.

This clone turned up a few times. The gene calls are TRBV7-3 and TRBJ2-1; D not resolved. V was trimmed by 5 bases and J by 8 bases, leaving 13 bases between them. The CDR3 is 13 residues long. Looked up from germline, CDR1 is SGHTA and CDR2 is FQGTGA. CDR3 bases: TGTGCCAGCAGCCCCACGGGTGGAGATGAGCAGTTCTTC. It specifies CASSPTGGDEQFF.

By share, this clone counts as medium-sized. The rearrangement uses TRBV7-6 and TRBJ2-3, with D maybe TRBD2 (8 bases). The CDR3 is 15 residues long. CDR1 and CDR2 (germline): SGHVS, FNYEAQ. V dropped 5 bases and J dropped 6 bases, with 18 bases sitting between them. CDR3 coding DNA: TGTGCCAGCAGCCAACTAGCGGTACAGGGGGATACGCAGTATTTT. Its translation: CASSQLAVQGDTQYF.